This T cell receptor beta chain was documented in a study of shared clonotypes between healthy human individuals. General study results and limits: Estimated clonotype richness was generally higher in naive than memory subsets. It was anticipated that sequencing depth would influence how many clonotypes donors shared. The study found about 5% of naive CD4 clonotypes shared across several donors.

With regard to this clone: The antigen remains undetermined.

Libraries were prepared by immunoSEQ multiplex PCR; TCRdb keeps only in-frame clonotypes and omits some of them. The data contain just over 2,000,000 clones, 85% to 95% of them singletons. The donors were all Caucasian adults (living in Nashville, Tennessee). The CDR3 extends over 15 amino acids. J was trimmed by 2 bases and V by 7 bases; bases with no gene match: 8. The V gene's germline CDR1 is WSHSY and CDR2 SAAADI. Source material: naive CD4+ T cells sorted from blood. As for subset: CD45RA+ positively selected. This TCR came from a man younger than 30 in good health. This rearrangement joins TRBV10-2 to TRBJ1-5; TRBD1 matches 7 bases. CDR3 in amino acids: CASKEGAVGNQPQHF. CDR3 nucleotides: TGCGCCAGCAAGGAGGGGGCCGTTGGCAATCAGCCCCAGCATTTT.